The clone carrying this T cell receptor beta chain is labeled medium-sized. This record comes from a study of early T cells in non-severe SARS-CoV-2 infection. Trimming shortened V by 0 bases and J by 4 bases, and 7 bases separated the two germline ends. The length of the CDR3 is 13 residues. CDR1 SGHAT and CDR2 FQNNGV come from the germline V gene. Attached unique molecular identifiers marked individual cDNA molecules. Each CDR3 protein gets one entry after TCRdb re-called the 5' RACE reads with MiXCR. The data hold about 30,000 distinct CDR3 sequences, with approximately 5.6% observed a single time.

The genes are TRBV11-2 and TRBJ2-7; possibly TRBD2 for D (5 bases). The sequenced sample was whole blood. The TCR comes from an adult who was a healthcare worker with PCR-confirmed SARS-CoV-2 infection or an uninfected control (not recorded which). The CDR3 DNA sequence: TGTGCCAGCAGCTTAGACGGGGATTACGAGCAGTACTTC. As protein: CASSLDGDYEQYF.